Listed below are T cell receptor beta chains from one sample, sequenced in a study of cytomegalovirus exposure and HLA in healthy donors. Measured with immunoSEQ multiplex PCR; TCRdb has only the in-frame clones, and not every one. The sample records roughly 110,000 clones, over 60% being singletons. Sequencing was carried out using PBMCs. These receptors were taken from a man aged 18-30 years in good health and CMV-seropositive. CDR3s include the opening cysteine and the closing phenylalanine or tryptophan. The D gene is left open where the match is weak. Not every row has a clone size; where given, it reads once, few, many or a size class.

DNA: TGTGCCAGCAGTGTACCCGGGACAGGGGGCCACGAGCAGTACTTC
CDR3: CASSVPGTGGHEQYF
J: TRBJ2-7
D: TRBD1
size: NA
V: TRBV28

DNA: TGCGCCAGCAGCCCCGCCGTTGCGGGGCTAAGCAAAAACATTCAGTACTTC
CDR3: CASSPAVAGLSKNIQYF
J: TRBJ2-4
D: NA
size: few
V: TRBV5-1

DNA: TGTTCCAGCAGTCAAAGCGGGGGGGCCAACGAGCAGTACTTC
CDR3: CSSSQSGGANEQYF
J: TRBJ2-7
D: TRBD2
size: once
V: TRBV7-9

DNA: TGCGCCAGCAGCTTGACTCAGGGGGACACTGAAGCTTTCTTT
CDR3: CASSLTQGDTEAFF
J: TRBJ1-1
D: TRBD1
size: NA
V: TRBV5-1

DNA: TGTGCCAGCAGCCGGTCCCATCTATTGACAGATACGCAGTATTTT
CDR3: CASSRSHLLTDTQYF
J: TRBJ2-3
D: NA
size: few
V: TRBV5-6

DNA: TGCGCCAGCACCAGGGACAGCCACAATCAGCCCCAGCATTTT
CDR3: CASTRDSHNQPQHF
J: TRBJ1-5
D: TRBD1
size: few
V: TRBV10-2

DNA: TGTGCCTGGAGTGTACTCAGGACAGGGGGCGCATCTGGAAACACCATATATTTT
CDR3: CAWSVLRTGGASGNTIYF
J: TRBJ1-3
D: TRBD1
size: NA
V: TRBV30

DNA: TGTGCCAGCAGCTTAGGGCAGTCCGAGACCCAGTACTTC
CDR3: CASSLGQSETQYF
J: TRBJ2-5
D: NA
size: once
V: TRBV7-7

DNA: TGTGCCATCAACAGAGAGACAGGGATGAATGAGCAGTTCTTC
CDR3: CAINRETGMNEQFF
J: TRBJ2-1
D: TRBD1
size: once
V: TRBV10-3

DNA: TGTGCCAGCTCATCAGCGGTGACGACCAGCGACTATGGCTACACCTTC
CDR3: CASSSAVTTSDYGYTF
J: TRBJ1-2
D: NA
size: few
V: TRBV18

DNA: TGTGCCAGCCGAGAGGGCTCCTACAATGAGCAGTTCTTC
CDR3: CASREGSYNEQFF
J: TRBJ2-1
D: NA
size: NA
V: TRBV11-2

DNA: TGCAGCGTTGTCGTCAACTATGGCTACACCTTC
CDR3: CSVVVNYGYTF
J: TRBJ1-2
D: NA
size: NA
V: TRBV29-1

DNA: TGTGCCATCAGTGAGCCACCCCGGCCCCTCCACTTT
CDR3: CAISEPPRPLHF
J: TRBJ1-6
D: NA
size: NA
V: TRBV10-3

DNA: TGTGCCAGCAGCTTGTACCAGGGGAGTGTAAAACTGTTTTTT
CDR3: CASSLYQGSVKLFF
J: TRBJ1-4
D: NA
size: few
V: TRBV5-6

DNA: TGTGCCAGCAGCCAGATGGACAAGGGCTACAATGAGCAGTTCTTC
CDR3: CASSQMDKGYNEQFF
J: TRBJ2-1
D: NA
size: NA
V: TRBV14

DNA: TGCGCCAGCACAGCTTTTTTGGGGGCAGGGGAGACCCAGTACTTC
CDR3: CASTAFLGAGETQYF
J: TRBJ2-5
D: NA
size: NA
V: TRBV5-1

DNA: TGTGCCAGCAGCTTAGGTACTAACACTGAAGCTTTCTTT
CDR3: CASSLGTNTEAFF
J: TRBJ1-1
D: NA
size: NA
V: TRBV7-9

DNA: TGTGCCAGCAGTCCCCGGTGGACCGGGGAGCTGTTTTTT
CDR3: CASSPRWTGELFF
J: TRBJ2-2
D: NA
size: NA
V: TRBV6-1

DNA: TGTGCCAGCAACCGGGACAGCCCTGAAAAACTGTTTTTT
CDR3: CASNRDSPEKLFF
J: TRBJ1-4
D: TRBD1
size: NA
V: TRBV6-1

DNA: TGCGCCAGCAGCAAGCGGGCGGGGGACACCGGGGAGCTGTTTTTT
CDR3: CASSKRAGDTGELFF
J: TRBJ2-2
D: TRBD2
size: NA
V: TRBV5-1

DNA: TGCGCCAGCAGCTTAGGGGATAGCTCCTACAATGAGCAGTTCTTC
CDR3: CASSLGDSSYNEQFF
J: TRBJ2-1
D: NA
size: NA
V: TRBV5-1

DNA: TGTGCCAGCAGCGTAGCTCCTTCAGAGCGGGGGGGCCGTAATGAGCAGTTCTTC
CDR3: CASSVAPSERGGRNEQFF
J: TRBJ2-1
D: TRBD2
size: NA
V: TRBV9

DNA: TGTGCCAGCGGAGCAGGGGATGGGGTTACGCAGTATTTT
CDR3: CASGAGDGVTQYF
J: TRBJ2-3
D: NA
size: few
V: TRBV2

DNA: TGTGCCAGCAGCCACAGGACAGGGAACTATGGCTACACCTTC
CDR3: CASSHRTGNYGYTF
J: TRBJ1-2
D: TRBD1
size: NA
V: TRBV9

DNA: TGTGCCAGCAGCTCGACTAGCGGGGGTAGGGAGACCCAGTACTTC
CDR3: CASSSTSGGRETQYF
J: TRBJ2-5
D: TRBD2
size: NA
V: TRBV7-8

DNA: TGTGCCAGCAGCAAGCGAGGGGGCATTGGGGAAAAACTGTTTTTT
CDR3: CASSKRGGIGEKLFF
J: TRBJ1-4
D: TRBD1
size: NA
V: TRBV7-2

DNA: TGTGCCAGCAGCTTCCAGGCAGGCTTAGATACGCAGTATTTT
CDR3: CASSFQAGLDTQYF
J: TRBJ2-3
D: NA
size: few
V: TRBV7-9

DNA: TGCGCCAGCAGCCATGGGACAGGGGGCGGCTACACCTTC
CDR3: CASSHGTGGGYTF
J: TRBJ1-2
D: TRBD1
size: few
V: TRBV4-1

DNA: TGTGCCAGCAGCTACCGGGACAGGGGCAATCAGCCCCAGCATTTT
CDR3: CASSYRDRGNQPQHF
J: TRBJ1-5
D: TRBD1
size: few
V: TRBV4-2

DNA: TGTGCCTGGAGAGGACGGGACAGGGCCCCACCCCTCCACTTT
CDR3: CAWRGRDRAPPLHF
J: TRBJ1-6
D: TRBD1
size: NA
V: TRBV30

DNA: TGCGCCAGCAGCTTGGTAAACAGACAGACAGATACGCAGTATTTT
CDR3: CASSLVNRQTDTQYF
J: TRBJ2-3
D: NA
size: NA
V: TRBV5-1

DNA: TGTGCCAGCAGTTCCCCGGACAGGAACACTGAAGCTTTCTTT
CDR3: CASSSPDRNTEAFF
J: TRBJ1-1
D: NA
size: once
V: TRBV28

DNA: TGTGCCAGCACTACGGACAGGGTCGGCTACACCTTC
CDR3: CASTTDRVGYTF
J: TRBJ1-2
D: TRBD1
size: NA
V: TRBV25-1

DNA: TGTGCCAGCAGCACCGGGACAGGGTATGGCTACACCTTC
CDR3: CASSTGTGYGYTF
J: TRBJ1-2
D: TRBD1
size: few
V: TRBV13

DNA: TGCAGCGTTGGAGGGGACAGGATATGGTCGAACGATGAAGCTTTCTTT
CDR3: CSVGGDRIWSNDEAFF
J: TRBJ1-1
D: TRBD1
size: few
V: TRBV29-1

DNA: TGTGCCAGCAGTGAAGCAACGGGGGGGCGGGCAGATACGCAGTATTTT
CDR3: CASSEATGGRADTQYF
J: TRBJ2-3
D: TRBD2
size: once
V: TRBV6-1

DNA: TGCGCCAGCAGTCAATCTGGCCCTAGCGGGGGGCCGACGCAGTATTTT
CDR3: CASSQSGPSGGPTQYF
J: TRBJ2-3
D: TRBD2
size: NA
V: TRBV23-1

DNA: TGCGCCAGCAGCTTGCGTAATTCACCCCTCCACTTT
CDR3: CASSLRNSPLHF
J: TRBJ1-6
D: NA
size: NA
V: TRBV5-1

DNA: TGTGCCAGCAGCCCGGAGGCGGCCTTTTACAATGAGCAGTTCTTC
CDR3: CASSPEAAFYNEQFF
J: TRBJ2-1
D: NA
size: once
V: TRBV2

DNA: TGTGCCACCAGCAGAGCCCCAGGGCGGGGGGGCGGGTATGAGCAGTTCTTC
CDR3: CATSRAPGRGGGYEQFF
J: TRBJ2-1
D: TRBD2
size: few
V: TRBV15

DNA: TGTGCCAGCCGACCCCTCTCCGCCAAGCGGGGGGGCCGTGAGACCCAGTACTTC
CDR3: CASRPLSAKRGGRETQYF
J: TRBJ2-5
D: TRBD2
size: once
V: TRBV28

DNA: TGCGCCAGCAGCTTGGACAGTAGCTCCTACAATGAGCAGTTCTTC
CDR3: CASSLDSSSYNEQFF
J: TRBJ2-1
D: NA
size: NA
V: TRBV5-1

DNA: TGTGCCAGCAGCTCCAACCACAGGGGGCAGGCAGATACGCAGTATTTT
CDR3: CASSSNHRGQADTQYF
J: TRBJ2-3
D: TRBD1
size: few
V: TRBV5-6

DNA: TGTGCCTGGAGCACGGCTGGAAACACCATATATTTT
CDR3: CAWSTAGNTIYF
J: TRBJ1-3
D: NA
size: NA
V: TRBV30

DNA: TGCGCCAGCAGCTTGTTGGGTCGGGACACCCAAGAGACCCAGTACTTC
CDR3: CASSLLGRDTQETQYF
J: TRBJ2-5
D: NA
size: NA
V: TRBV5-1

DNA: TGTGCCAGCAGACTACGAGCGGGGGGGATACAAGAGACCCAGTACTTC
CDR3: CASRLRAGGIQETQYF
J: TRBJ2-5
D: TRBD2
size: NA
V: TRBV2

DNA: TGTGCCAGCAGCTTACTGGGAGACACTGAAGCTTTCTTT
CDR3: CASSLLGDTEAFF
J: TRBJ1-1
D: NA
size: NA
V: TRBV11-2

DNA: TGTGCCAGCAGTACTTTGACAGGGAACACCGGGGAGCTGTTTTTT
CDR3: CASSTLTGNTGELFF
J: TRBJ2-2
D: NA
size: NA
V: TRBV6-7

DNA: TGTGCCAGCAGCTTCCCGGGACAGGGTGGAAAGACCCAGTACTTC
CDR3: CASSFPGQGGKTQYF
J: TRBJ2-5
D: TRBD1
size: NA
V: TRBV11-2

DNA: TGTGCCACCGTGCGGCAGGGGTCGAACACTGAAGCTTTCTTT
CDR3: CATVRQGSNTEAFF
J: TRBJ1-1
D: NA
size: NA
V: TRBV5-4

DNA: TGTGCCAGCAGCTTTAGCAGGGCCTCTGGAAACACCATATATTTT
CDR3: CASSFSRASGNTIYF
J: TRBJ1-3
D: NA
size: NA
V: TRBV11-2

DNA: TGTGCCAGCGGCGGACAGCGGCGGGATTCACCCCTCCACTTT
CDR3: CASGGQRRDSPLHF
J: TRBJ1-6
D: NA
size: NA
V: TRBV5-6

DNA: TGTGCCAGCAGTGAAGCCGGGACAGGCAAAAACATTCAGTACTTC
CDR3: CASSEAGTGKNIQYF
J: TRBJ2-4
D: TRBD1
size: NA
V: TRBV6-1

DNA: TGTGCCAGCAGCGCCCTCGGGGACAAGGATCAGCCCCAGCATTTT
CDR3: CASSALGDKDQPQHF
J: TRBJ1-5
D: NA
size: NA
V: TRBV9

DNA: TGCAGCGTTAGGGACCCGGACAGGGCGTACAATGAGCAGTTCTTC
CDR3: CSVRDPDRAYNEQFF
J: TRBJ2-1
D: TRBD1
size: NA
V: TRBV29-1

DNA: TGTGCCAGCAGCCACGGCCGGGACAGGGTCACAGATACGCAGTATTTT
CDR3: CASSHGRDRVTDTQYF
J: TRBJ2-3
D: TRBD1
size: few
V: TRBV5-4

DNA: TGTGCCAGCAGTACCGGGGGCTACACCTTC
CDR3: CASSTGGYTF
J: TRBJ1-2
D: NA
size: NA
V: TRBV6-1

DNA: TGCGCCAGCAGTAAGCAGGGATTGAGAGAGACCCAGTACTTC
CDR3: CASSKQGLRETQYF
J: TRBJ2-5
D: NA
size: NA
V: TRBV5-1

DNA: TGCGCCAGCAGCTTGGTGAATACCGGCTCCTACGAGCAGTACTTC
CDR3: CASSLVNTGSYEQYF
J: TRBJ2-7
D: NA
size: NA
V: TRBV5-1

DNA: TGCAGCGTTGTGGGGACAGAGAACCTCTACGAGCAGTACTTC
CDR3: CSVVGTENLYEQYF
J: TRBJ2-7
D: TRBD1
size: NA
V: TRBV29-1